This T cell receptor (beta chain) derives from a study of OX40 agonist ivuxolimab in advanced cancers. Study overall: Dose-escalation patients had hepatocellular carcinoma, melanoma, renal cell or head and neck cancer. Partial responses occurred in Three dose-escalation patients, one with hepatocellular carcinoma and two with cutaneous melanoma.

A remark on this clone: What it recognizes is unknown.

Clones were sequenced by immunoSEQ multiplex PCR, and TCRdb holds only the in-frame ones, with some missing. The table records 30,000 to 35,000 clones, over 65% of them present only once. The germline CDR1 and CDR2 sequences are MDHEN and SYDVKM. The CDR3 is 14 amino acids. V lost 3 bases, J lost 0 bases, and 9 bases lay in between. Study results and caveats: CD8+ T cells were the subset that, on average, had more expanded clones than CD4+.

The sequences come from CD4+ or CD8+ T cells sorted from blood, collected in a trial of the OX40 agonist ivuxolimab. The sequence was obtained from an adult with an advanced solid tumor such as melanoma, head and neck, liver or kidney cancer. The rearrangement links TRBV28 to TRBJ2-7, with no clear D. The CDR3 sequence is CASSLPGPSYEQYF. CDR3 in DNA: TGTGCCAGCAGTTTGCCCGGTCCCTCCTACGAGCAGTACTTC.